The present TCR beta chain was sequenced within a study of cytomegalovirus exposure and HLA in healthy donors. General observations from the study: Many donors shared some public TCRs, even though most TCR sequences were rare. The study labeled more than 150 TCR beta chains cytomegalovirus-associated. Cytomegalovirus status was reportedly diagnosed by the classifier with high sensitivity and specificity.

Produced via immunoSEQ multiplex PCR; TCRdb's table is partial and in-frame only. The table records roughly 120,000 clones, around 94% of them present only once. The CDR3 is 13 residues long. V was pared by 5 bases and J by 8 bases, with 13 bases between. CDR1 KGHSH and CDR2 LQKENI come from the germline V gene. From the 120-subject validation cohort, which was separate from the roughly 690-subject first cohort, the donors were drawn. To note about this clone: Its target is not known.

The TCR originated in a woman between 18 and 30 years old in good health and CMV-seronegative. Specimen: PBMCs. The chain uses TRBV18 and TRBJ2-1, with D tentatively TRBD2 (7 bases). This CDR3 reads CASSAGASHEQFF. DNA of the CDR3: TGTGCCAGCTCAGCGGGGGCTTCCCATGAGCAGTTCTTC.